This T cell receptor beta chain was sequenced during a study of early stage breast cancer tumors. About the study: ER+/PR+/HER2- status applied to about 80% of the 16 invasive breast tumors. Study findings and constraints: Tumors had about 2.5-fold higher T cell density and higher clonality than adjacent normal breast tissue. Blood repertoires resembled normal breast more than tumor.

This clone appeared a few times. The antigen is not known. Assay: immunoSEQ multiplex PCR; the TCRdb copy retains only in-frame clones and omits some. The data show about 51,000 clones, with just under 80% seen just once and 3% to 4% held by the top ten. The CDR3 length is 11 residues. Germline V gene sequence: CDR1 SNHLY, CDR2 FYNNEI. The V end lost 4 bases, the J end lost 6 bases, and 3 bases lay between the germline ends. What was sequenced was blood. The receptor was derived from a person aged 35-50 years with breast cancer. This chain uses TRBV2 with TRBJ2-2; the D is unclear. This CDR3 reads CASSASGELFF. The CDR3 nucleotides are TGTGCCAGCAGTGCGTCCGGGGAGCTGTTTTTT.